This T cell receptor (beta chain) was identified in a study of CXCR3-negative and CXCR3-positive naive CD8 T cells. In triplicate, each CD8+ T cell subset was sorted at under 350,000 cells per replicate. CD45RO-CCR7+CD27+CD95- expression identified naive CD8+ T cells. As to this clonotype: Antigen: not known.

CDR1 and CDR2 (germline): DFQATT, SNEGSKA (reference sequence). The CDR3 spans 12 residues. In preparing the TRB cDNA libraries, 5' RACE with UMI labels was used. Reprocessing the 5' RACE reads, TCRdb reports a single entry for every CDR3 protein and omits DNA. The specimen's table records some 150,000 distinct CDR3 sequences. Broader study findings: TRB CDR3s of CXCR3-positive naive cells were more hydrophobic than those of CXCR3-negative naive cells. TRBV-TRBJ usage was similar across naive CXCR3 subsets but distinct in memory cells.

The rearrangement joins TRBV20-1 to TRBJ2-2. This receptor was identified in a human donor in good health. Some clones in this sample may be carry-over from other donors' samples. Sequenced: naive CXCR3+ CD8+ T cells from blood. Noted subset: CD45RO-CCR7+CD27+CD95- naive CD8+ T cells expressing CXCR3 (TNR3+). CDR3 amino acids: CSARFPTGELFF.